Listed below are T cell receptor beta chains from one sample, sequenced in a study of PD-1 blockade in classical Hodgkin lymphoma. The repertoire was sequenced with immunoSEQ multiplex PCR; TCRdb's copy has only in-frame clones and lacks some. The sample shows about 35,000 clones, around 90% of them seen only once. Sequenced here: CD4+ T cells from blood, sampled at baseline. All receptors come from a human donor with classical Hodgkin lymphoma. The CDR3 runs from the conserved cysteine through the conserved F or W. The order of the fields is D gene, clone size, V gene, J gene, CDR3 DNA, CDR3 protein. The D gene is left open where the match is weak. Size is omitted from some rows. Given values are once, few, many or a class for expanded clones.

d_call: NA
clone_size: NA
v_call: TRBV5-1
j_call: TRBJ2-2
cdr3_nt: TGCGCCAGCAGCTTCCCCGAGAGGGCGGCCGGGGAGCTGTTTTTT
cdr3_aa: CASSFPERAAGELFF

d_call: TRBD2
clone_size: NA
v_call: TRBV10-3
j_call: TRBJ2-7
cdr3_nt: TGTGCCATCAGTGAGCGTAACGGGAGGGGCCGAGTGCAGTACTTC
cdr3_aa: CAISERNGRGRVQYF

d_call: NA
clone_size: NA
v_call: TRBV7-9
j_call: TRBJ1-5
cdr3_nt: TGTGCCAGCAGTCTCGACGGGAATCAGCCCCAGCATTTT
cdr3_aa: CASSLDGNQPQHF

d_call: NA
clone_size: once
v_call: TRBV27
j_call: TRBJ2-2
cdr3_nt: TGTGCCAGCAGTAACAGGGCTGTTACCGGGGAGCTGTTTTTT
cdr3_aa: CASSNRAVTGELFF

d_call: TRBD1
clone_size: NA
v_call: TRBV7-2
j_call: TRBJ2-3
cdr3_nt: TGTGCCAGCACCTTGACAGGGCATCACACAGATACGCAGTATTTT
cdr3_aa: CASTLTGHHTDTQYF

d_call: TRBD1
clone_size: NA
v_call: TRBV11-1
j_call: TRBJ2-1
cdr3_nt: TGTGCCAGCAGCTTCGGGACAGGGGGGATTTACAATGAGCAGTTCTTC
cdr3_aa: CASSFGTGGIYNEQFF

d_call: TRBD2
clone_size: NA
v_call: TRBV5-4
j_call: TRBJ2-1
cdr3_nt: TGTGCCAGCAGCTTTTATCTAGCGGGACCTCAGTTCTTC
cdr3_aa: CASSFYLAGPQFF

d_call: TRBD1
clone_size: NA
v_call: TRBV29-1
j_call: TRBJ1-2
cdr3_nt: TGCAGCGTTTTAAGGACAGGGGAGTGGGGCTACACCTTC
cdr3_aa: CSVLRTGEWGYTF

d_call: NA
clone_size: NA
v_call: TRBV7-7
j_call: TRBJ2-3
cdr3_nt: TGTGCCAGCAGCTTGGCGCAGGGGAGGGGCACAGATACGCAGTATTTT
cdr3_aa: CASSLAQGRGTDTQYF

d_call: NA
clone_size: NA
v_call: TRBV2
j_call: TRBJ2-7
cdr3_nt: TGTGCCAGCAGTTTGGACTCCCCACATATACGCGAGCAGTACTTC
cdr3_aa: CASSLDSPHIREQYF

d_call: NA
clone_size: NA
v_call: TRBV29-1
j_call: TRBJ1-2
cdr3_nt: TGCAGCGTTGACAGGGCTGGGAGTGGCTACACCTTC
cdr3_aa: CSVDRAGSGYTF

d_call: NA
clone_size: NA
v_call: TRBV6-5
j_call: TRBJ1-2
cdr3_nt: TGTGCCAGCAGTTCAATTAAAGGGGTCGCAAGCTATGGCTACACCTTC
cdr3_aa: CASSSIKGVASYGYTF

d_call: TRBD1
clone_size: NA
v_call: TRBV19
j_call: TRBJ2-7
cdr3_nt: TGTGCCAGTAGGTACGAGGGGGCGGCCTACGAGCAGTACTTC
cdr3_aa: CASRYEGAAYEQYF

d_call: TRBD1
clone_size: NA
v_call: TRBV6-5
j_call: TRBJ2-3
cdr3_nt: TGTGCCAGCAGCCCCGGGACAGGGGTCGAAGATACGCAGTATTTT
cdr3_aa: CASSPGTGVEDTQYF

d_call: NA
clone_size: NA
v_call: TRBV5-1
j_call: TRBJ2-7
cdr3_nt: TGCGCCAGCAGCATCGACAGGTCCGAGCAGTACTTC
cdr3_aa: CASSIDRSEQYF

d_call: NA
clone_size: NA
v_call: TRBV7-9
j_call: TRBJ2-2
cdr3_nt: TGTGCCAGCAGCTTCCGGGACACCTTCACCGGGGAGCTGTTTTTT
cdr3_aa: CASSFRDTFTGELFF

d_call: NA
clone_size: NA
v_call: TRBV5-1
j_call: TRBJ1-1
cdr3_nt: TGCGCCAGCAGCTTGGGCAGACTGAACACTGAAGCTTTCTTT
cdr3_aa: CASSLGRLNTEAFF

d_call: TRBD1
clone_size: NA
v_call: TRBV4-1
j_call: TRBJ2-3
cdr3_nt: TGCGCCAGCAGCCAGACCGGGACAGGGGATATCACAGATACGCAGTATTTT
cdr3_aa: CASSQTGTGDITDTQYF

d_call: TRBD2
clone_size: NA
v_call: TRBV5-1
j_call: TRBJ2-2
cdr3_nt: TGCGCCAGCATCAACCTAGCGGGACAGAACACCGGGGAGCTGTTTTTT
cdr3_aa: CASINLAGQNTGELFF

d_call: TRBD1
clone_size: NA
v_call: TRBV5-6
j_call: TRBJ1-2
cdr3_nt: TGTGCAAGCACCCCGGACAGGGTGGGATATGGCTACACCTTC
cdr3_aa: CASTPDRVGYGYTF

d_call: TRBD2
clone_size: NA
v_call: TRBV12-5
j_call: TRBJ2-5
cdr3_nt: TGTGCTAGTGGTTTGGTAGCCCTGGGGGGGGGCCAAGAGACCCAGTACTTC
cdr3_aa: CASGLVALGGGQETQYF

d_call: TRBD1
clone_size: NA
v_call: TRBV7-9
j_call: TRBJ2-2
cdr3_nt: TGTGCCAGCAGCCCCGGGACAGGCGCCGCGAACACCGGGGAGCTGTTTTTT
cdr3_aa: CASSPGTGAANTGELFF

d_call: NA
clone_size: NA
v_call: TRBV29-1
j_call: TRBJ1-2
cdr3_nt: TGCAGCGACGGGACCTTCTATGGCTACACCTTC
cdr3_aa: CSDGTFYGYTF

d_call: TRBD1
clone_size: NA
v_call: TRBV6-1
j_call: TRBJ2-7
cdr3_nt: TGTGCCAGCAGTTTGACCGGGACAGGGCTTTACGAGCAGTACTTC
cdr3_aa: CASSLTGTGLYEQYF

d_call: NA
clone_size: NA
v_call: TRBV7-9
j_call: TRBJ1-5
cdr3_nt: TGTGCCAGCAGCTTGTTAGGGGCTGGCGAGCCCCAGCATTTT
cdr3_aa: CASSLLGAGEPQHF

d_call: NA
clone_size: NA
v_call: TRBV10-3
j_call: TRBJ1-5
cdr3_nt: TGTGCCATCAGTTCTACCAGGGGAGATCAGCCCCAGCATTTT
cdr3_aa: CAISSTRGDQPQHF

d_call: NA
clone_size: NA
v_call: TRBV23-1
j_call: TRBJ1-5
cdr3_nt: TGCGCCAGCAGTCAATCATCAGGGGTCGCCCCCCTAGGGGATAATCAGCCCCAGCATTTT
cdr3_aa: CASSQSSGVAPLGDNQPQHF

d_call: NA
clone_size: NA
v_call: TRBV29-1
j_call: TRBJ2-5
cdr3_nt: TGCAGCGTCGAAAGAGAGGCCCAGTACTTC
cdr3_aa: CSVEREAQYF

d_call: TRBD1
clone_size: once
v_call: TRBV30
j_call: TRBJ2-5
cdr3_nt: TGTGCCTGGATCAAAAGGGGGCTGGAGACCCAGTACTTC
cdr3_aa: CAWIKRGLETQYF

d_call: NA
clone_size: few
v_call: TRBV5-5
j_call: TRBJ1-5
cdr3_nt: TGTGCCAGCAGCTTGGGGCAGGGTCGCAATCAGCCCCAGCATTTT
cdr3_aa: CASSLGQGRNQPQHF

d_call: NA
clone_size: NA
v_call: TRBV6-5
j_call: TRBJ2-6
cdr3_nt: TGTGCCAGCAGTTACCTTAGATCCTCTGGGGCCAACGTCCTGACTTTC
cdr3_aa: CASSYLRSSGANVLTF

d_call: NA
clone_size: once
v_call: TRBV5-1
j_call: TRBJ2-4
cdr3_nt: TGCGCCAGCAGCCAGACTTCAGGGGGAGGGCGTAACATTCAGTACTTC
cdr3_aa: CASSQTSGGGRNIQYF

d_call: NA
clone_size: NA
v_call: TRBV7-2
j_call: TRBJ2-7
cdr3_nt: TGTGCCAGCAGCTTAGTAGGCGGATACGAGCAGTACTTC
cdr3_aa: CASSLVGGYEQYF

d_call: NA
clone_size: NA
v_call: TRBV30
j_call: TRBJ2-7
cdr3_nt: TGTGCCTGGAGGGATACAGGCAGAGCGACCTACGAGCAGTACTTC
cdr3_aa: CAWRDTGRATYEQYF

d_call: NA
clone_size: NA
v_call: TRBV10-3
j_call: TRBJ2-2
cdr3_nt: TGTGCCATCGGGGGAACCGGGGAGCTGTTTTTT
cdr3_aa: CAIGGTGELFF

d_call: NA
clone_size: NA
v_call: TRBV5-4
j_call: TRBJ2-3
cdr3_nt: TGTGCCAGCAGCTTGCCGGCGGCAAAGGGGGATACGCAGTATTTT
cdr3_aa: CASSLPAAKGDTQYF

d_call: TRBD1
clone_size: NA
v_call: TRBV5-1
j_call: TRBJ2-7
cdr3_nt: TGCGCCAGCAGCCACACCGGGGACAGGGGCTACGAGCAGTACTTC
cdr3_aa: CASSHTGDRGYEQYF

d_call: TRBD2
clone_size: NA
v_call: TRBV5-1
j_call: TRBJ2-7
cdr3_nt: TGCGCCAGCAGCAACCCTACTAGCGGGAGCTTCTACGAGCAGTACTTC
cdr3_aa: CASSNPTSGSFYEQYF

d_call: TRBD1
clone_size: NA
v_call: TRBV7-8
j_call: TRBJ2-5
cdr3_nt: TGTGCCAGCAGCCACTTCCTAGGACAGGGGGGGGAGACCCAGTACTTC
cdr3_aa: CASSHFLGQGGETQYF

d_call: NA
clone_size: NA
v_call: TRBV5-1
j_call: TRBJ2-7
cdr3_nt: TGCGCCAGCAGCAGGGGGACTGGCTACGAGCAGTACTTC
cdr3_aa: CASSRGTGYEQYF

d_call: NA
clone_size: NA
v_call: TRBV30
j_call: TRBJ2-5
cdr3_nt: TGTGCCTGGAGTCCTAGAGTGGGCCAGTACTTC
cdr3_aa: CAWSPRVGQYF

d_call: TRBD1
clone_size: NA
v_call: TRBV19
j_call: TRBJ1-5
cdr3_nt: TGTGCCAGTACCGACCCCCCGGGACAGAGCAATCAGCCCCAGCATTTT
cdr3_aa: CASTDPPGQSNQPQHF

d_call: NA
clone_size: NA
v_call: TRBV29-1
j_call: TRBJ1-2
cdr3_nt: TGCAGCGTTGAAGGGCAGACGGGAGGCTACACCTTC
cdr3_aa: CSVEGQTGGYTF

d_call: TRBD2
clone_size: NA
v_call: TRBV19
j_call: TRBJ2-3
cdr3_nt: TGTGCCAGTAGTTTTGGAGCGGGGACAGATACGCAGTATTTT
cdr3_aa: CASSFGAGTDTQYF

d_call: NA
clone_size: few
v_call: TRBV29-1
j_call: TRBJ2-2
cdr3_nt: TGCAGCGTTGAAGACCTTCGGGCGAACACCGGGGAGCTGTTTTTT
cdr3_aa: CSVEDLRANTGELFF

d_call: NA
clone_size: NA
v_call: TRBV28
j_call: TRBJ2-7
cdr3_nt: TGTGCCAGCAGTTCGGCGAGCGCCGGAGGGGGGTACGAGCAGTACTTC
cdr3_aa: CASSSASAGGGYEQYF

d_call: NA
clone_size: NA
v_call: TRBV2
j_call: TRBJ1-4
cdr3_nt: TGTGCCAGCATCTTTGGCAATGAAAAACTGTTTTTT
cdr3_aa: CASIFGNEKLFF

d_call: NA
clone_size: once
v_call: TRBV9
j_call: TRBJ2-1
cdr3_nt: TGTGCCAGCAGCGTAGCGCCACTGGGCTACAATGAGCAGTTCTTC
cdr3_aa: CASSVAPLGYNEQFF

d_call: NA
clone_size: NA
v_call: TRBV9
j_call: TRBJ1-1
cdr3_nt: TGTGCCAGCAGCCATAGTGGGGGCGTTGAAGCTTTCTTT
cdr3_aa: CASSHSGGVEAFF

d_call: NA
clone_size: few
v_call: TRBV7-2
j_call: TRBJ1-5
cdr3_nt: TGTGCCAGCAGCCAGGTGGGGGATCAGCCCCAGCATTTT
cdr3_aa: CASSQVGDQPQHF

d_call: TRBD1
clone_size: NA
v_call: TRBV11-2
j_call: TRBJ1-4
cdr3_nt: TGTGCCAGCAGCTTAAGGGGTGGGCAGGGGGTAATGGAAAAACTGTTTTTT
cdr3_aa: CASSLRGGQGVMEKLFF

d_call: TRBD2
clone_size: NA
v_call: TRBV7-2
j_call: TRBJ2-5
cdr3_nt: TGTGCCAGCAGCGGGGGACTAAAACAAGAGACCCAGTACTTC
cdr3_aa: CASSGGLKQETQYF

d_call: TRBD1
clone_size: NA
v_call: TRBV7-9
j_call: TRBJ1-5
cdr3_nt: TGTGCCAGCAGCATGGACAGGGGCCTTAGTCGCAATCAGCCCCAGCATTTT
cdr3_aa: CASSMDRGLSRNQPQHF

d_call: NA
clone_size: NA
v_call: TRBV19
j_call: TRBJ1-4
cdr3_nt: TGTGCCAGTAGTATACGACGACAGAAACCTAATGAAAAACTGTTTTTT
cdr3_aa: CASSIRRQKPNEKLFF

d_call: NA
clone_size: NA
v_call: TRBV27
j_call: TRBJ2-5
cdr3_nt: TGTGCCAGCAGTTTGACAGTGATGCTCCAAGAGACCCAGTACTTC
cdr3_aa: CASSLTVMLQETQYF

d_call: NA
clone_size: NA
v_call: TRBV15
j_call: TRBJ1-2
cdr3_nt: TGTGCCACCAGCAGAGTTGGAAGGCGTGGCTACACCTTC
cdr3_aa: CATSRVGRRGYTF

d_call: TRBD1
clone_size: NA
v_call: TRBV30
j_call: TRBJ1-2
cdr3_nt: TGTGCCTGGGGGGGGACAGGGAGTTCTAACTATGGCTACACCTTC
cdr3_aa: CAWGGTGSSNYGYTF

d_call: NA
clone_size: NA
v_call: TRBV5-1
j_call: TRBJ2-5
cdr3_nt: TGCGCCAGCAGCTTGGTGGGCAGGAACGAACAAGAGACCCAGTACTTC
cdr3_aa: CASSLVGRNEQETQYF

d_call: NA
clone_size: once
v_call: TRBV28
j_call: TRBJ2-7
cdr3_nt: TGTGCCAGCAGTTTTCCCGGGACCGGGAACGGGCGCGAGCAGTACTTC
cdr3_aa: CASSFPGTGNGREQYF

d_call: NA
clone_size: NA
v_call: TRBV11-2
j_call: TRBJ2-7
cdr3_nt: TGTGCCAGCAGCCAACGGGACATCGGAGTCTACGAGCAGTACTTC
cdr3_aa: CASSQRDIGVYEQYF